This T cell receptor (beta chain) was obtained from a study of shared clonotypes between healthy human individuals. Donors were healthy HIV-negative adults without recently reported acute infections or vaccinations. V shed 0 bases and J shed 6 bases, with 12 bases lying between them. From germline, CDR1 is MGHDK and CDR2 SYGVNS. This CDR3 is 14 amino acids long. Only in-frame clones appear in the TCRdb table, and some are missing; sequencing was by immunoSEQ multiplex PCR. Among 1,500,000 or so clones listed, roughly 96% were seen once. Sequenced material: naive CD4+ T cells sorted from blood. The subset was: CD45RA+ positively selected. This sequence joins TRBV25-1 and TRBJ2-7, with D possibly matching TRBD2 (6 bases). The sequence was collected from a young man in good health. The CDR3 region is CASSEYGASAEQYF. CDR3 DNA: TGTGCCAGCAGTGAATACGGTGCTAGCGCCGAGCAGTACTTC.